Presented here are 3 T cell receptor beta chains from one specimen sequenced in a study of beta chain features in type 1 diabetes. Findings of the study overall: Patients with Type 1 diabetes showed moderately but significantly shorter TCRB CDR3s in all four CD4+ subsets.

Expressed TCRB transcripts were sequenced after all isolated RNA was converted to cDNA. Here immunoSEQ multiplex PCR was the method, and the copy in TCRdb shows in-frame clones only, minus some. The sample lists hundreds of thousands of clones, about 15% occurring once. Antigen specificity for these receptors is unknown. Material for sequencing was naive CD4+ T cells from blood. These TCRs come from a man between 18 and 29 years old with type 1 diabetes.

This chain joins TRBV7-2 and TRBJ2-3; no firm D call. This CDR3 is 12 amino acids long. Germline V gene data show CDR1 as SGHTA and CDR2 as FQGNSA. The ends were cut back, 2 bases at V and 9 bases at J, with 9 bases in the middle. The CDR3 is CASSLSPRTQYF. The DNA of the CDR3 is TGTGCCAGCAGCTTATCCCCCAGGACGCAGTATTTT.

There are a few counts of this clone. The rearrangement joins TRBV2 to TRBJ2-5, with D possibly TRBD1 on 5 matching bases. This CDR3 has 14 residues. Germline V gene sequence: CDR1 SNHLY, CDR2 FYNNEI. Trimming took 8 bases from V and 5 from J, leaving 18 bases between them. CDR3 coding DNA: TGTGCCAGCTCCCAGGGAATTAAACAGGAGACCCAGTACTTC. Amino acids: CASSQGIKQETQYF.

V is TRBV20-1 and J is TRBJ2-7; D is possibly TRBD1 (5 bases). This CDR3 is 10 amino acids long. V was clipped by 2 bases and J by 9 bases, with 8 bases between them. Looked up from germline, CDR1 is DFQATT and CDR2 is SNEGSKA (reference sequence). CDR3 protein: CSARQGRQYF. CDR3 sequence (DNA): TGCAGTGCTAGACAGGGAAGGCAGTACTTC.